This T cell receptor beta chain was documented in a study of Ad26.COV2.S vaccination and SARS-CoV-2 variants. This CDR3 is built from 13 residues. Germline V gives CDR1 LNHDA, CDR2 SQIVND (reference sequence). The ends were cut back, 2 bases at V and 6 bases at J, with 10 bases in the middle. Profiling relied on immunoSEQ multiplex PCR, and the TCRdb table lists in-frame clones only, not all of them. Of about 180,000 clones listed, around 85% were seen once; the top ten hold about 5.5%. This receptor was taken from a human donor who had recovered from COVID-19. The sample was peripheral blood, taken after recovery from COVID-19. The chain links TRBV19 to TRBJ1-2; TRBD1 is a possible D gene (5 bases). For the CDR3, the DNA is TGTGCCAGTAGTATACAGGGCCTCGATGGCTACACCTTC. Amino acids: CASSIQGLDGYTF.